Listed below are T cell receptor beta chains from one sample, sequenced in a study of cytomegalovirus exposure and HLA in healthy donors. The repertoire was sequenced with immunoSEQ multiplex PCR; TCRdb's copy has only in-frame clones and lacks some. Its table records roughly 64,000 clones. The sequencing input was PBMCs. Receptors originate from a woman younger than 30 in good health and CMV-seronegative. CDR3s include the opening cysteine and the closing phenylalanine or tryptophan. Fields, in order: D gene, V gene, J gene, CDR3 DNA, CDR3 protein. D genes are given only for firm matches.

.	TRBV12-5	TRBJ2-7	TGTGCTAGTGGTCCTAACTACGAGCAGTACTTC	CASGPNYEQYF
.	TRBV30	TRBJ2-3	TGTGCCTGGAGTGTACAGTTGGCTACGCAGTATTTT	CAWSVQLATQYF
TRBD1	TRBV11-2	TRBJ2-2	TGTGCCAGCAGCCAACCGACAGGGCTGACCCTAGGGGAGCTGTTTTTT	CASSQPTGLTLGELFF
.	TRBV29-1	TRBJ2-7	TGCAGCGCCGGGCGGGGTCTTTCCTACGAGCAGTACTTC	CSAGRGLSYEQYF
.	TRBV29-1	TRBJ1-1	TGCAGCGTCCGGGGGGTGGACCTTGAAGCTTTCTTT	CSVRGVDLEAFF
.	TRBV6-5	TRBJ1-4	TGTGCCAGCAGAGGAGTGGGTAATGAAAAACTGTTTTTT	CASRGVGNEKLFF
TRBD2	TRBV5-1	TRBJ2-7	TGCGCCAGCAGCTTAACTAGCGGGAGGAACTCCTACGAGCAGTACTTC	CASSLTSGRNSYEQYF
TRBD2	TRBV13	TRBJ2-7	TGTGCCAGCAGCTCCGGACTAGCGCTACCGGAGGAGCAGTACTTC	CASSSGLALPEEQYF
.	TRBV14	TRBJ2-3	TGTGCCAGCAGCCAAGATTGGGGGCCTCGCACAGATACGCAGTATTTT	CASSQDWGPRTDTQYF
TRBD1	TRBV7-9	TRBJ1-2	TGTGCCAGCAGCCCGTCCCGGGACAGGGTCCCTAACTATGGCTACACCTTC	CASSPSRDRVPNYGYTF
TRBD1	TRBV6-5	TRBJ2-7	TGTGCCAGCAAAGGGGGCAGAAAATCCTACGAGCAGTACTTC	CASKGGRKSYEQYF
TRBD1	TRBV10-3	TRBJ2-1	TGTGCCATCAGACCCGCTAAGACAGGGAATAAGAGCATGGATGAGCAGTTCTTC	CAIRPAKTGNKSMDEQFF
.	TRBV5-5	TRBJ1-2	TGTGCCAGCAGCTTGTGGTTAGAGGACTATGGCTACACCTTC	CASSLWLEDYGYTF
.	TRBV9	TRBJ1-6	TGTGCCAGCAGCGTAGCCGCATTAGGAGGGTCCTATAATTCACCCCTCCACTTT	CASSVAALGGSYNSPLHF
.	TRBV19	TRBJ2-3	TGTGCCAGTAAGGCACTCGGCAGGGTAAGCACAGATACGCAGTATTTT	CASKALGRVSTDTQYF
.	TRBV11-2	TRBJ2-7	TGTGCCAGCAGCTTAGCGCCAGGGTCACCCTACGAGCAGTACTTC	CASSLAPGSPYEQYF
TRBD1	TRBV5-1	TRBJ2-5	TGCGCCAGCAGCTCTCTCGGGACAGCCCAAGAGACCCAGTACTTC	CASSSLGTAQETQYF
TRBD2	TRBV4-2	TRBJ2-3	TGTGCCAGCAGCCAACCGGGGGAGGGAATCACAGATACGCAGTATTTT	CASSQPGEGITDTQYF
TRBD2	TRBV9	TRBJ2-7	TGTGCCAGCAGCCCTAAGGCTTGGGCGGGAGCGATTTACGAGCAGTACTTC	CASSPKAWAGAIYEQYF
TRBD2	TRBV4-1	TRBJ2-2	TGCGCCAGCAGCCAAGGGCCGGGACTAGCGGCCGGGACCGGGGAGCTGTTTTTT	CASSQGPGLAAGTGELFF
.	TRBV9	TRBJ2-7	TGTGCCAGCAGCGGGTGGCAGAACGAGCAGTACTTC	CASSGWQNEQYF
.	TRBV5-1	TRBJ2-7	TGCGCCAGCAGCTCAACGCCAGGGCCCTACGAGCAGTACTTC	CASSSTPGPYEQYF
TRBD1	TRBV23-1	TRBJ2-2	TGCGCCAGGAAAAGGACAGGGGAGGCCGGGGAGCTGTTTTTT	CARKRTGEAGELFF
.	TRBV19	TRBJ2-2	TGTGCCAGTAGTGGTCGACTGAACACCGGGGAGCTGTTTTTT	CASSGRLNTGELFF
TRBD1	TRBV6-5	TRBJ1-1	TGTGCCAGCAGTAACACAGGGGGCGTAACTGAAGCTTTCTTT	CASSNTGGVTEAFF
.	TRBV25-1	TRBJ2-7	TGTGCCAGCAGTAGAGGGAACGAGCAGTACTTC	CASSRGNEQYF
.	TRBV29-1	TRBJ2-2	TGCAGCGTCCGTTCGAACACCGGGGAGCTGTTTTTT	CSVRSNTGELFF
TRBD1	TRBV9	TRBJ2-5	TGTGCCAGCAGCGTAGCGACAGGGGGCGCGGAGACCCAGTACTTC	CASSVATGGAETQYF
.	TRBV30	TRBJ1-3	TGTGCCTGGAACCCCTTTCTTGCGGGGGAAGGAAACACCATATATTTT	CAWNPFLAGEGNTIYF
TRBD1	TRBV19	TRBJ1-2	TGTGCCAGCAGAGACAGGGAGCAATATGGCTACACCTTC	CASRDREQYGYTF
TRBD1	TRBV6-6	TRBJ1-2	TGTGCCAGCAGTCGCCGACAGGGTAGTGGCTACACCTTC	CASSRRQGSGYTF
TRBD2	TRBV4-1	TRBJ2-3	TGCGCCAGCAGCCAGGCGGGGGGGCCTAGCACAGATACGCAGTATTTT	CASSQAGGPSTDTQYF
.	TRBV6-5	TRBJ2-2	TGTGCCAGCAGTTACGGTGGAGGGATGAACACCGGGGAGCTGTTTTTT	CASSYGGGMNTGELFF